Listed here is a single T cell receptor (beta chain). Then a second PCR, running about 7 to 11 cycles, was carried out with a sample-barcoded 5' primer and a J-beta primer mix. Every single cDNA molecule received a tag from a template-switch adaptor with 12 random nucleotides. At least 2.5 million CDR3-containing paired-end reads were obtained per sample. Using its own MiXCR run on the 5' RACE reads, TCRdb lists one record per CDR3 protein. The sample contains over 1,200,000 distinct CDR3 sequences, approximately 63% of which appear only once. These data originate in a study of blood T cells in healthy people across ages. Germline CDR1 is SQVTM and CDR2 is ANQGSEA. Trimming removed 7 bases from V and 4 bases from J, with 19 bases in between. This CDR3 contains 14 residues.

The sequencing sample was made of blood. The chain recombines TRBV29-1 with TRBJ1-1; no reliable D call. The TCR was taken from a man in his late teens or twenties in good health. CDR3 sequence (DNA): TGCAGCGCAAAGAAGGAGAGGGTGGGCACTGAAGCTTTCTTT. It yields the protein CSAKKERVGTEAFF.